Below, 27 T cell receptor beta chains from the same sample are listed, as sequenced in a study of cytomegalovirus exposure and HLA in healthy donors. 13 Jbeta primers and 60 Vbeta primers were used for the PCR. Libraries were prepared by immunoSEQ multiplex PCR; TCRdb keeps only in-frame clonotypes and omits some of them. In total, the table holds about 31,000 clones. Sequencing was performed on PBMCs. These receptors were collected from a female donor in good health and CMV-seronegative.

The genes are TRBV7-8 and TRBJ2-2, with 12 bases that match TRBD2. V lost 4 bases and J lost 0; bases outside the gene matches: 3. CDR3 size: 17 residues. Germline V lookup: CDR1 SGHVS, CDR2 FQNEAQ. CDR3 in amino acids: CASSSLAGGPNTGELFF. The CDR3 DNA reads TGTGCCAGCAGCTCGCTAGCGGGGGGGCCGAACACCGGGGAGCTGTTTTTT.

This chain joins TRBV5-4 and TRBJ1-1, with a possible D match to TRBD1 (6 bases). This CDR3 region has 17 residues. The V gene's germline CDR1 is SGHNT and CDR2 YYREEE (reference sequence). The V end was cut by 4 bases, the J end by 0 bases, with 19 bases between. CDR3 amino acids: CASSPGGRSHMNTEAFF. In DNA form, the CDR3 reads TGTGCCAGCAGCCCGGGGGGCAGGAGTCACATGAACACTGAAGCTTTCTTT.

The chain couples TRBV4-1 to TRBJ1-6; the match to TRBD1 covers 7 bases. V trimming: 3 bases; J trimming: 1 base; junction bases outside the gene matches: 6. The CDR3 totals 17 residues. Germline CDR1 reads MGHRA; CDR2 reads YSYEKL. The CDR3 protein is CASSHKATGSYNSPLHF. CDR3 in DNA: TGCGCCAGCAGCCATAAAGCGACAGGGTCCTATAATTCACCCCTCCACTTT.

The genes are TRBV5-1 and TRBJ1-6; TRBD1 is a possible D gene (6 bases). CDR1 and CDR2 (germline): SGHRS, YFSETQ. The V end was cut by 4 bases, the J end by 9 bases, with 23 bases between. The CDR3 length is 17 residues. The CDR3 here is CASSLEPSGTRGSPLHF. The CDR3 nucleotides read TGCGCCAGCAGCCTAGAGCCTTCCGGGACAAGGGGTTCACCCCTCCACTTT.

In DNA form, the CDR3 reads TGTGCCTGGAGGCGTGGTGGACAGGGGTATAATTCACCCCTCCACTTT. The encoded protein is CAWRRGGQGYNSPLHF. The rearrangement links TRBV30 to TRBJ1-6; TRBD1 aligns across 9 bases. Germline V gives CDR1 GTSNPN, CDR2 SVGIG (reference sequence). The CDR3 consists of 16 residues. The ends lost 3 bases at V and 4 bases at J; junction bases unmatched: 7.

The chain carries TRBV4-1 and TRBJ1-5; 9 nucleotides match TRBD1. J gave up 7 bases and V 0 bases, and 7 bases lay outside the gene matches. The germline V gene has CDR1 MGHRA and CDR2 YSYEKL. The CDR3 runs 16 residues. The DNA for the CDR3 is TGCGCCAGCAGCCAAGATCCTGGACAGGGGAACCAGCCCCAGCATTTT. It specifies CASSQDPGQGNQPQHF.

V is TRBV6-1 and J is TRBJ2-5; 8 bases fit TRBD2. The CDR3 sequence is 14 residues long. The germline V gene encodes CDR1 MNHNS and CDR2 SASEGT. With 7 bases clipped from V and 2 bases from J, the junction kept 6 bases outside the gene matches. The DNA for the CDR3 is TGTGCCAGCACCGCGGGGGGAGTGCAAGAGACCCAGTACTTC. This gives the protein CASTAGGVQETQYF.

This chain joins TRBV10-2 and TRBJ2-7; D is possibly TRBD2 (5 bases). CDR3 length: 16 residues. Germline CDR1 is WSHSY and CDR2 is SAAADI. V was shortened by 3 bases and J by 0 bases, with 15 bases between the two germline ends. This chain's CDR3 is CASSDPGLKSSYEQYF. The CDR3 nucleotides read TGCGCCAGCAGTGACCCTGGACTCAAATCCTCCTACGAGCAGTACTTC.

The chain is built from TRBV25-1 and TRBJ1-1; D might be TRBD1 (6 bases). Between the trimmed V and J ends, which lost 6 bases and 4 bases, there was a span of 12 bases. The CDR3 covers 13 residues. The germline CDR1 and CDR2 sequences are MGHDK and SYGVNS. This CDR3 is CASRREGVTEAFF. The CDR3 DNA reads TGTGCCAGCAGAAGGGAGGGGGTCACTGAAGCTTTCTTT.

The V gene is TRBV7-2, the J gene TRBJ2-7; D call uncertain. Trimming cost V 8 bases and J 3 bases, with 14 bases left between them. The CDR3 consists of 13 residues. Germline V gene data show CDR1 as SGHTA and CDR2 as FQGNSA. The CDR3 DNA sequence: TGTGCCAGCTCCATTGGCAGTCTCTACGAGCAGTACTTC. Amino acid sequence: CASSIGSLYEQYF. Full variable domain (missing parts from reference TRBV7-2 and TRBJ2-7): GAGVSQSPSNKVTEKGKDVELRCDPISGHTALYWYRQSLGQGLEFLIYFQGNSAPDKSGLPSDRFSAERTGGSVSTLTIQRTQQEDSAVYLCASSIGSLYEQYFGPGTRLTVT.

The chain recombines TRBV5-4 with TRBJ2-5; 16 nucleotides align to TRBD2. Per the germline V gene, CDR1 is SGHNT and CDR2 is YYREEE (reference sequence). The CDR3 length is 18 residues. The V segment lost 5 bases and the J segment 4 bases; nucleotides outside the gene matches: 11. The CDR3 sequence is CASSPGTSGGAVLETQYF. In DNA, the CDR3 is TGTGCCAGCAGTCCCGGGACTAGCGGGGGGGCAGTGTTAGAGACCCAGTACTTC.

This rearrangement joins TRBV15 to TRBJ1-5; TRBD1 might be the D (5 bases). CDR1 and CDR2 (germline): LNHNV, YYDKDF (reference sequence). Trimming removed 4 bases at V and 4 bases at J, with 11 bases between. The CDR3 loop spans 14 amino acids. The CDR3, as DNA: TGTGCCACCAGCAATGGGGGGAGAAATCAGCCCCAGCATTTT. Translating it yields CATSNGGRNQPQHF. Full variable domain (rest looked up from reference TRBV15 and TRBJ1-5): DAMVIQNPRYQVTQFGKPVTLSCSQTLNHNVMYWYQQKSSQAPKLLFHYYDKDFNNEADTPDNFQSRRPNTSFCFLDIRSPGLGDTAMYLCATSNGGRNQPQHFGDGTRLSIL.

J is TRBJ2-5 and V is TRBV5-4, with 8 nucleotides matching TRBD2. This CDR3 spans 16 amino acids. Germline assignment: CDR1 SGHNT and CDR2 YYREEE (reference sequence). V dropped 0 bases and J dropped 2; count of bases not matched to a gene: 6. CDR3 in amino acids: CASSLAGGGKQETQYF. CDR3 DNA sequence: TGTGCCAGCAGCTTGGCCGGGGGGGGGAAACAAGAGACCCAGTACTTC. The full variable domain, its missing parts supplied by reference TRBV5-4 and TRBJ2-5, is ETGVTQSPTHLIKTRGQQVTLRCSSQSGHNTVSWYQQALGQGPQFIFQYYREEENGRGNFPPRFSGLQFPNYSSELNVNALELDDSALYLCASSLAGGGKQETQYFGPGTRLLVL.

The chain carries TRBV5-1 and TRBJ2-7; D remains unclear. Germline V gene sequence: CDR1 SGHRS, CDR2 YFSETQ. V gave up 0 bases and J gave up 4 bases, with 11 bases separating them. The CDR3 has 14 amino acids. CDR3 nucleotide sequence: TGCGCCAGCAGCTTGGCCCCAGGCGAGTACGAGCAGTACTTC. Amino acid sequence: CASSLAPGEYEQYF.

V usage is TRBV6-5 and J usage is TRBJ2-2; D perhaps matches TRBD1 (6 bases). Trimming cost V 0 bases and J 2 bases, with 10 bases left between them. The length of the CDR3 is 16 residues. Germline values: CDR1 MNHEY, CDR2 SVGAGI. CDR3: CASSYSGASNTGELFF. CDR3 nucleotide sequence: TGTGCCAGCAGTTACTCGGGGGCATCAAACACCGGGGAGCTGTTTTTT.

V gene TRBV12-5 combines with J gene TRBJ2-3; 8 bases fit TRBD1. The germline gives CDR1 LGHNT, CDR2 FRNRAP. V shed 6 bases and J 11 bases; nucleotides not matched to a gene: 4. This CDR3 contains 11 residues. CDR3 loop: CASGPGTGQYF. The CDR3 region has the DNA TGTGCTAGTGGACCAGGGACAGGGCAGTATTTT. Full variable domain (remainder filled in from reference TRBV12-5 and TRBJ2-3): DARVTQTPRHKVTEMGQEVTMRCQPILGHNTVFWYRQTMMQGLELLAYFRNRAPLDDSGMPKDRFSAEMPDATLATLKIQPSEPRDSAVYFCASGPGTGQYFGPGTRLTVL.

The rearrangement links TRBV4-3 to TRBJ1-6; 7 positions match TRBD1. Trimming at V came to 0 bases and at J to 0 bases, leaving 5 bases not matched to a gene. Germline loops: CDR1 LGHNA, CDR2 YSLEER. This CDR3 has 18 amino acids. Here the CDR3 reads CASSQELTGSSYNSPLHF. Written as DNA, the CDR3 is TGCGCCAGCAGCCAAGAACTGACAGGGAGCTCCTATAATTCACCCCTCCACTTT.

V gene TRBV11-3 combines with J gene TRBJ2-7; TRBD2 aligns across 13 bases. The CDR3 has 17 amino acids. Germline V gene data show CDR1 as SGHNT and CDR2 as YENEEA. Germline trimming cut 5 bases from V and 0 bases from J; bases unmatched to any gene: 7. This CDR3 is CASSLGTSGASSYEQYF. Here the CDR3 DNA reads TGTGCCAGCAGCCTGGGGACTAGCGGGGCGAGCTCCTACGAGCAGTACTTC.

The genes are TRBV9 and TRBJ2-7, with 11 bases aligning to TRBD1. The CDR3 contains 16 residues. Germline values: CDR1 SGDLS, CDR2 YYNGEE. The junction had 6 bases not matched to a gene; V was cut back by 4 bases and J by 0 bases. The CDR3 is CASSTGTGGFSYEQYF. CDR3 DNA sequence: TGTGCCAGCAGCACTGGGACAGGGGGTTTCTCCTACGAGCAGTACTTC.

The CDR3 nucleotides read TGCGCCAGCAGCCAAATGACAGGGGGGATGCCGTGGGGGGCCAACGTCCTGACTTTC. Protein: CASSQMTGGMPWGANVLTF. V gene TRBV4-3 combines with J gene TRBJ2-6; 9 bases line up with TRBD1. Germline V CDR1 and CDR2: LGHNA, YSLEER. The CDR3 runs to 19 residues. V was pared by 2 bases and J by 4 bases, with 12 bases of the junction left unmatched.

As to this clone: One junction end does not reproduce the germline sequence, and a read error may be involved. The V and J genes are TRBV14 and TRBJ2-1; 14 nucleotides line up with TRBD2. There are 15 residues in the CDR3. Germline V CDR1 and CDR2: SGHDN, FVKESK. CDR3 protein: CASRQDGTSGGEQFF. Here the CDR3 DNA reads TGTGCCAGCAGACAAGACGGGACTAGCGGGGGTGAGCAGTTCTTC.

This chain links TRBV14 with TRBJ2-6, with TRBD1 identical over 9 bases. V was pared by 6 bases and J by 2 bases, with 11 bases of the junction left unmatched. Germline CDR1 reads SGHDN; CDR2 reads FVKESK. The CDR3 covers 18 residues. CDR3 loop: CASSKGTGTFTGANVLTF. The DNA for the CDR3 is TGTGCCAGCAGTAAAGGGACAGGGACGTTTACTGGGGCCAACGTCCTGACTTTC.

V usage is TRBV5-1 and J usage is TRBJ1-5, with 7 bases lining up with TRBD1. Germline assignment: CDR1 SGHRS and CDR2 YFSETQ. This CDR3 has 14 amino acids. With V trimmed by 4 bases and J by 2 bases, 3 bases remained unmatched. The CDR3 protein is CASSQGERNQPQHF. The CDR3 DNA follows: TGCGCCAGCAGCCAGGGGGAGCGCAATCAGCCCCAGCATTTT.

The chain couples TRBV19 to TRBJ1-4, with D possibly matching TRBD1 (6 bases). From germline, CDR1 is LNHDA and CDR2 SQIVND (reference sequence). The CDR3 totals 14 residues. Trimming took 0 bases from V and 7 from J, leaving 9 bases between them. In DNA form, the CDR3 reads TGTGCCAGTAGTATAGACAGGGGTGGTGAAAAACTGTTTTTT. It codes for CASSIDRGGEKLFF. The whole variable domain, filled in from reference TRBV19 and TRBJ1-4, reads DGGITQSPKYLFRKEGQNVTLSCEQNLNHDAMYWYRQDPGQGLRLIYYSQIVNDFQKGDIAEGYSVSREKKESFPLTVTSAQKNPTAFYLCASSIDRGGEKLFFGSGTQLSVL.

The chain is built from TRBV9 and TRBJ2-3; weak D call: TRBD1 (6 bases). The V and J ends lost 0 bases and 0 bases respectively, with 14 bases between them. Germline V gives CDR1 SGDLS, CDR2 YYNGEE. CDR3 size: 17 residues. Here the CDR3 DNA reads TGTGCCAGCAGCGTAGACTATGCAGGGGTTAGCACAGATACGCAGTATTTT. Residues: CASSVDYAGVSTDTQYF.

The rearrangement uses TRBV11-3 and TRBJ1-1; 8 bases are shared with TRBD1. CDR1 is SGHNT, CDR2 YENEEA, per germline. J lost 11 bases, V lost 4 bases, and 9 bases had no gene match. The CDR3 extends over 13 amino acids. The chain's CDR3 is CASSSETGATAFF. The CDR3 bases are TGTGCCAGCAGCTCAGAGACAGGGGCGACGGCTTTCTTT.

This chain joins TRBV5-6 and TRBJ1-1, with D unresolved. The CDR3 runs 12 residues. V was clipped by 4 bases and J by 6 bases, with 10 bases between them. CDR1 and CDR2 (germline): SGHDT, YYEEEE. The CDR3 DNA follows: TGTGCCAGCAGCGAGCAAAGATCTGAAGCTTTCTTT. It codes for CASSEQRSEAFF.